This passage covers 9 T cell receptor beta chains from one sample sequenced in a study of CD8 T cells in ankylosing spondylitis. No antigens are known for them. One entry per CDR3 protein results from TCRdb running MiXCR on the 5' RACE reads. The sample holds about 840,000 distinct CDR3 sequences, about 11% seen once. Study-wide findings and caveats: A motif of under 10 highly homologous TCR beta variants was seen as apparently characteristic of ankylosing spondylitis blood.

The sample comprised blood, either unsorted or a sorted T cell fraction (not recorded which). The receptors here all came from a male donor with ankylosing spondylitis.

The chain joins TRBV28 to TRBJ1-2; perhaps TRBD1 as D (5 bases). Germline lookup yields CDR1 MDHEN and CDR2 SYDVKM. The CDR3 loop spans 16 amino acids. V was trimmed by 6 bases and J by 8 bases, leaving 25 bases between them. CDR3 residues: CASSLGPSQAAAGYTF. CDR3 nucleotide sequence: TGTGCCAGCAGCTTAGGCCCCTCACAGGCGGCCGCAGGCTACACCTTC.

This clonotype has ten or more counts. J is TRBJ2-7 and V is TRBV6-1, with 9 bases fitting TRBD1. Losses at the gene ends were 6 bases for V and 2 bases for J; bases not matched to a gene: 8. Germline-derived CDR1 and CDR2 are MNHNS and SASEGT. The length of the CDR3 is 15 residues. CDR3 sequence (DNA): TGTGCCAGCAGAAAACCCGGGACAGGGACCTACGAGCAGTACTTC. It yields the protein CASRKPGTGTYEQYF.

The chain joins TRBV5-1 to TRBJ2-7, with a possible D match to TRBD1 (6 bases). Trimming removed 0 bases from V and 2 bases from J, with 12 bases in between. This CDR3 spans 15 amino acids. The germline V gene has CDR1 SGHRS and CDR2 YFSETQ. The CDR3 sequence is CASSLDPGTPYEQYF. DNA of the CDR3: TGCGCCAGCAGCTTGGACCCCGGGACACCCTACGAGCAGTACTTC. The complete variable domain, with remaining parts taken from reference TRBV5-1 and TRBJ2-7, reads KAGVTQTPRYLIKTRGQQVTLSCSPISGHRSVSWYQQTPGQGLQFLFEYFSETQRNKGNFPGRFSGRQFSNSRSEMNVSTLELGDSALYLCASSLDPGTPYEQYFGPGTRLTVT.

This clonotype was counted at least ten times. This chain links TRBV7-9 with TRBJ2-5; 7 nucleotides match TRBD1. This CDR3 has 13 amino acids. V shed 5 bases, J shed 4 bases, and the junction held 4 bases outside the gene matches. The germline CDR1 and CDR2 sequences are SEHNR and FQNEAQ (reference sequence). CDR3 amino acids: CASSPGQRETQYF. The CDR3 bases are TGTGCCAGCAGCCCGGGACAGAGAGAGACCCAGTACTTC.

This clonotype has only a few counts. The J gene is TRBJ2-5, the V gene TRBV20-1, with 7 bases lining up with TRBD2. V lost 6 bases to trimming and J lost 6 bases; unmatched junction nucleotides: 13. Germline V gives CDR1 DFQATT, CDR2 SNEGSKA (reference sequence). The CDR3 runs 14 residues. For the CDR3, the DNA is TGCAGTGCGGTGACTAGCAGCCGGGGGAAGACCCAGTACTTC. Translated: CSAVTSSRGKTQYF.

This clonotype was counted ten times or more. The chain joins TRBV29-1 to TRBJ2-5, with D unresolved. CDR3 length: 12 amino acids. The ends were cut back, 4 bases at V and 0 bases at J, with 6 bases in the middle. CDR1 is SQVTM, CDR2 ANQGSEA, per germline. The DNA for the CDR3 is TGCAGCGTTGGCCAGAACCAAGAGACCCAGTACTTC. Amino acids: CSVGQNQETQYF.

The chain combines TRBV20-1 with TRBJ2-1; D is unresolved. The CDR3 has 17 residues. Germline V gene sequence: CDR1 DFQATT, CDR2 SNEGSKA (reference sequence). Trimming cost V 3 bases and J 0 bases, with 18 bases left between them. CDR3 sequence: CSASPRSGRSSYNEQFF. The CDR3 DNA sequence: TGCAGTGCTAGCCCCAGGAGTGGTAGGAGCTCCTACAATGAGCAGTTCTTC.

This clonotype was recorded a few times. This chain links TRBV28 with TRBJ2-7; a possible D gene is TRBD2 (5 bases). V lost 10 bases and J lost 4, with 14 bases in between. CDR1 is MDHEN, CDR2 SYDVKM, per germline. There are 12 residues in the CDR3. This CDR3 is CATEGRTYEQYF. CDR3 DNA sequence: TGTGCCACCGAAGGACGGACTTACGAGCAGTACTTC.

This clonotype was detected many times. J is TRBJ1-2 and V is TRBV5-1, with D tentatively TRBD1 (6 bases). CDR3 length: 13 residues. Per the germline V gene, CDR1 is SGHRS and CDR2 is YFSETQ. The V gene lost 3 bases and the J gene lost 8 bases, with 14 bases spanning the gap. CDR3: CASSSAGAYGYTF. The DNA for the CDR3 is TGCGCCAGCAGCTCCGCGGGGGCCTACGGCTACACCTTC. The full variable domain, in which reference TRBV5-1 and TRBJ1-2 provide the parts outside the CDR3, is KAGVTQTPRYLIKTRGQQVTLSCSPISGHRSVSWYQQTPGQGLQFLFEYFSETQRNKGNFPGRFSGRQFSNSRSEMNVSTLELGDSALYLCASSSAGAYGYTFGSGTRLTVV.